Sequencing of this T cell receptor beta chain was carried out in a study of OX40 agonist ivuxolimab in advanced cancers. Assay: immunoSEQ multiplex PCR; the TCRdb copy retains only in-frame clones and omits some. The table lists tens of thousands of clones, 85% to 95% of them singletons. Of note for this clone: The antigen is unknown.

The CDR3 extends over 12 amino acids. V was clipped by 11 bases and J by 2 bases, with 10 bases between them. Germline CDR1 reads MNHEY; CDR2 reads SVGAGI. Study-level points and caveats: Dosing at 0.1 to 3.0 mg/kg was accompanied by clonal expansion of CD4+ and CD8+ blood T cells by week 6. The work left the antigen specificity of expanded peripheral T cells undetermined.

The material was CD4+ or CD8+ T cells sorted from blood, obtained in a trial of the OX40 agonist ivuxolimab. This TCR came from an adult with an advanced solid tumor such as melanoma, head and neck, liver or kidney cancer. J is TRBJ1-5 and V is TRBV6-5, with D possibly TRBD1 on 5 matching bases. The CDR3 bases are TGTGCCGTAGGGGCCGGCAATCAGCCCCAGCATTTT. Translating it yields CAVGAGNQPQHF.